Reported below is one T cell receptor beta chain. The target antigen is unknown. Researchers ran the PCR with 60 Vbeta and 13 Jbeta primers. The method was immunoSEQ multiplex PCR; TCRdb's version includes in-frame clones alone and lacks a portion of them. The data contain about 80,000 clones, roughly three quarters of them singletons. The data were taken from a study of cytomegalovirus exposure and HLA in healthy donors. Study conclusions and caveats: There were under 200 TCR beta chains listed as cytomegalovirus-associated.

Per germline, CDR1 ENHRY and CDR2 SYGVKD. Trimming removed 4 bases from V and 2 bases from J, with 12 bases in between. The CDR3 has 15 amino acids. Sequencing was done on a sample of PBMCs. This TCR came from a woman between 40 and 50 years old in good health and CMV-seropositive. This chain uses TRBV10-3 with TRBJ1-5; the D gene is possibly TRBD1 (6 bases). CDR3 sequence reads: CAISASGGGNQPQHF. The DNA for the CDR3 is TGTGCCATCAGTGCTTCTGGGGGCGGCAATCAGCCCCAGCATTTT.